These 21 T cell receptor beta chains originate from one sample sequenced in a study of blood T cell repertoires in COVID-19 (dated by TCRdb to 2019 to 2021). Receptors were amplified or captured by the immunoSEQ multiplex PCR assay. TCRdb retrieved this table from immuneACCESS and kept in-frame rearrangements only. Not all clones are present; in checked studies, unresolved V genes account for under half, and no reason is known for the remainder. For this sample there are some 260,000 clones; nearly 90% appear just once. Around 3% of the sample belongs to the ten largest clones. The sample taken for sequencing was peripheral blood. Receptors originate from a man between 18 and 35 years old with active or convalescent COVID-19.

This clone was seen only a few times. The chain couples TRBV14 to TRBJ2-2; the D gene is possibly TRBD2 (6 bases). The length of the CDR3 is 15 residues. Trimming pared 8 bases from V and 2 bases from J, leaving 15 bases between. CDR1 is SGHDN, CDR2 FVKESK, per germline. This CDR3 reads CASGREISNTGELFF. DNA of the CDR3: TGTGCCAGCGGACGGGAGATAAGCAACACCGGGGAGCTGTTTTTT. Full variable domain (missing parts from reference TRBV14 and TRBJ2-2): EAGVTQFPSHSVIEKGQTVTLRCDPISGHDNLYWYRRVMGKEIKFLLHFVKESKQDESGMPNNRFLAERTGGTYSTLKVQPAELEDSGVYFCASGREISNTGELFFGEGSRLTVL.

This chain joins TRBV18 and TRBJ2-3; tentatively, D is TRBD2 (6 bases). This CDR3 region has 15 residues. V lost 6 bases to trimming and J lost 2 bases, with 15 bases between them. Germline lookup yields CDR1 KGHSH and CDR2 LQKENI. CDR3 sequence: CASSVGVAATDTQYF. Here the CDR3 DNA reads TGTGCCAGCTCCGTCGGGGTAGCGGCCACAGATACGCAGTATTTT.

The chain is built from TRBV21-1 and TRBJ2-7; TRBD1, the table's D call, lacks a check against the DNA. TRBV21-1 has pseudogene status. This CDR3 has 12 residues. CDR3 coding DNA: TGTGCCAGCAGCAACAGTATCTACGAGCAGTACTTC. Translation gives CASSNSIYEQYF.

This rearrangement joins TRBV19 to TRBJ2-7; tentatively, D is TRBD2 (6 bases). Germline V CDR1 and CDR2: LNHDA, SQIVND (reference sequence). The CDR3 spans 15 residues. Trimming cost V 7 bases and J 0 bases, with 16 bases left between them. CDR3 protein: CASTPAGDFSYEQYF. CDR3 bases: TGTGCCAGTACACCGGCTGGGGACTTCTCCTACGAGCAGTACTTC.

CDR3 sequence reads: CASSLLAGGASEQFF. The CDR3, as DNA: TGTGCCAGCAGTTTATTAGCGGGAGGGGCTTCTGAGCAGTTCTTC. The chain carries TRBV28 and TRBJ2-1; 11 bases map to TRBD2. The junction had 5 bases not matched to a gene; V was cut back by 1 base and J by 9 bases. In germline, CDR1 is MDHEN, CDR2 SYDVKM. The CDR3 loop spans 15 amino acids. The full variable domain, its missing parts supplied by reference TRBV28 and TRBJ2-1, is DVKVTQSSRYLVKRTGEKVFLECVQDMDHENMFWYRQDPGLGLRLIYFSYDVKMKEKGDIPEGYSVSREKKERFSLILESASTNQTSMYLCASSLLAGGASEQFFGPGTRLTVL.

This chain links TRBV21-1 with TRBJ1-2; TRBD1 is the table's D call and was not checked against the DNA. TRBV21-1 is marked as a pseudogene. The CDR3 consists of 17 residues. CDR3 loop: CASSANPQTGGDYGYTF. DNA of the CDR3: TGTGCCAGCAGCGCGAATCCCCAAACAGGGGGTGACTATGGCTACACCTTC.

The genes are TRBV5-1 and TRBJ2-1, with 9 bases lining up with TRBD2. CDR1 is SGHRS and CDR2 is YFSETQ in the germline V gene. This CDR3 contains 18 residues. The trim removed 4 bases at V and 0 bases at J, leaving 11 bases unmatched. This CDR3 reads CASSRNRLAEDSYNEQFF. The CDR3 coding sequence is TGCGCCAGCAGCCGAAACCGACTAGCGGAAGACTCCTACAATGAGCAGTTCTTC.

The chain recombines TRBV7-2 with TRBJ1-2; D remains ambiguous. The V gene's germline CDR1 is SGHTA and CDR2 FQGNSA. The CDR3 loop spans 14 amino acids. The V gene lost 5 bases and the J gene lost 4 bases, with 14 bases spanning the gap. As DNA, the CDR3 is TGTGCCAGCAGCCCCGGGCGGGATATCTATGGCTACACCTTC. It is translated as CASSPGRDIYGYTF.

This chain joins TRBV7-9 and TRBJ2-5; 8 bases are a match to TRBD2. This CDR3 region has 15 residues. V lost 2 bases and J lost 0; bases outside the gene matches: 2. The V gene's germline CDR1 is SEHNR and CDR2 FQNEAQ (reference sequence). The CDR3: CASSLRAGDQETQYF. Written as DNA, the CDR3 is TGTGCCAGCAGCTTAAGAGCGGGGGACCAAGAGACCCAGTACTTC.

For the CDR3, the DNA is TGCGCCAGCAGCCAAGACGTCCCCGCAGGGATCTATGGCTACACCTTC. This codes for CASSQDVPAGIYGYTF. The V gene is TRBV4-3, the J gene TRBJ1-2, with D possibly matching TRBD1 (5 bases). This CDR3 has 16 amino acids. Germline lookup yields CDR1 LGHNA and CDR2 YSLEER. Between the trimmed V and J ends, which lost 0 bases and 4 bases, there was a span of 15 bases.

This clone was counted a single time. The genes are TRBV25-1 and TRBJ2-5; a weak D match, TRBD2 (5 bases). The CDR3 consists of 13 residues. Between the trimmed V and J ends, which lost 4 bases and 2 bases, there was a span of 8 bases. Germline CDR1 and CDR2: MGHDK and SYGVNS. The CDR3 loop is CASSVTGQETQYF. The CDR3 nucleotides read TGTGCCAGCAGTGTGACGGGACAAGAGACCCAGTACTTC.

Turning to this clone: The same CDR3 also results from other DNA sequences found in this sample. The rearrangement uses TRBV6-2 or TRBV6-3 and TRBJ2-7; TRBD2 might be the D (6 bases). V was pared by 4 bases and J by 0 bases, with 7 bases between. CDR3 size: 13 residues. The germline CDR1 and CDR2 sequences are MNHEY and SVGEGT. Here the CDR3 DNA reads TGTGCCAGCAGTTGGGACTCCTCCTACGAGCAGTACTTC. It yields the protein CASSWDSSYEQYF.

The genes are TRBV7-2 and TRBJ1-1; 7 nucleotides agree with TRBD1. The V segment lost 5 bases and the J segment 7 bases; nucleotides outside the gene matches: 7. The V gene's germline CDR1 is SGHTA and CDR2 FQGNSA. The CDR3 sequence is 13 residues long. The CDR3 sequence: CASSPRTGLEAFF. In DNA form, the CDR3 reads TGTGCCAGCAGCCCCCGGACAGGACTTGAAGCTTTCTTT.

The rearrangement links TRBV9 to TRBJ2-1, with D possibly being TRBD2 (6 bases). Trimming stripped 2 bases from V and 8 bases from J, with 14 bases between. Germline V gives CDR1 SGDLS, CDR2 YYNGEE. The CDR3 has 14 amino acids. The CDR3 is CASSVGTSFDEQFF. CDR3 DNA sequence: TGTGCCAGCAGCGTGGGGACTTCTTTTGATGAGCAGTTCTTC.

The chain is built from TRBV14 and TRBJ2-7; a possible D gene is TRBD1 (6 bases). The CDR3 is made up of 15 amino acids. The V and J ends lost 0 bases and 11 bases respectively, with 20 bases between them. Germline loops: CDR1 SGHDN, CDR2 FVKESK. This CDR3 is CASSQEGVDRRYKYF. In DNA, the CDR3 is TGTGCCAGCAGCCAAGAGGGGGTCGACAGGCGGTACAAGTACTTC.

This chain links TRBV7-2 with TRBJ1-1; TRBD1 agrees at 7 bases. Germline values: CDR1 SGHTA, CDR2 FQGNSA. This CDR3 comprises 16 residues. J lost 5 bases, V lost 5 bases, and 14 bases had no gene match. CDR3 nucleotides: TGTGCCAGCAGCCAATCCCAGGGGGTGGTTAGGACTGAAGCTTTCTTT. Protein product: CASSQSQGVVRTEAFF.

This clone was seen once. The CDR3 DNA is TGCGCCAGCAGATCCGCGGGGGCCAACACCGGGGAGCTGTTTTTT. Translating gives CASRSAGANTGELFF. V and J are TRBV5-1 and TRBJ2-2; the D gene is possibly TRBD2 (7 bases). CDR3 length: 15 residues. Germline loops: CDR1 SGHRS, CDR2 YFSETQ. V dropped 5 bases and J dropped 2 bases, with 13 bases sitting between them. The entire variable domain, with the rest obtained from reference TRBV5-1 and TRBJ2-2, is as follows: KAGVTQTPRYLIKTRGQQVTLSCSPISGHRSVSWYQQTPGQGLQFLFEYFSETQRNKGNFPGRFSGRQFSNSRSEMNVSTLELGDSALYLCASRSAGANTGELFFGEGSRLTVL.

This clone came up once. This chain joins TRBV9 and TRBJ1-1; D gene uncertain. The CDR3 is 18 amino acids. V lost 1 base, J lost 1 base, and 20 bases lay in between. Germline V CDR1 and CDR2: SGDLS, YYNGEE. The CDR3 reads CASSVSAGFTTRNTEAFF. The DNA of the CDR3 is TGTGCCAGCAGCGTATCAGCAGGTTTTACGACCCGGAACACTGAAGCTTTCTTT.

This chain connects TRBV19 to TRBJ2-5; D is uncertain. Deletions cut 5 bases from V and 0 bases from J, with 10 bases between. CDR1 and CDR2 (germline): LNHDA, SQIVND (reference sequence). The CDR3 length is 14 residues. CDR3 loop: CASSVRLYQETQYF. CDR3 nucleotide sequence: TGTGCCAGTAGTGTTCGGTTGTACCAAGAGACCCAGTACTTC.

This clone was seen just once. This chain connects TRBV11-3 to TRBJ2-1; 11 bases align to TRBD2. Germline loops: CDR1 SGHNT, CDR2 YENEEA. The CDR3 extends over 13 amino acids. Unmatched junction bases numbered 8, after V lost 4 bases and J lost 15 bases. CDR3 in DNA: TGTGCCAGCAGCTCCCTAGCGGGAGGAACGTTGTTCTTC. Amino acid sequence: CASSSLAGGTLFF.

This clone has a handful of counts. The chain couples TRBV6-1 to TRBJ1-1, with D perhaps TRBD1 (5 bases). The germline gives CDR1 MNHNS, CDR2 SASEGT. The CDR3 extends over 13 amino acids. V shed 3 bases and J shed 0 bases, with 5 bases lying between them. The CDR3 region has the DNA TGTGCCAGCAGTGAGACAGTGAACACTGAAGCTTTCTTT. As protein: CASSETVNTEAFF.